The 15 T cell receptor beta chains given below trace back to one sample, sequenced in a study of technical replicates of blood from a few donors. Generated by immunoSEQ multiplex PCR, the TCRdb table keeps only in-frame clones and is missing some. Among about 53,000 clones, just over 85% were seen once, and the ten largest hold roughly 5.8%. Specimen: PBMCs. Receptor source: a human donor in good health. Some clones in this sample may be carry-over from other donors' samples.

The CDR3 DNA sequence: TGTGCCAGATTTCTTGGACACCATTACTCTGGAAACACCATATATTTT. Its protein product is CARFLGHHYSGNTIYF. This chain joins TRBV5-7 and TRBJ1-3, with a tentative D call TRBD1 (5 bases). TRBV5-7 is marked as an open reading frame, function uncertain. Trimming pared 8 bases from V and 0 bases from J, leaving 18 bases between. The CDR3 has 16 amino acids.

The chain couples TRBV6-5 to TRBJ1-2; no reliable D call. Trimming removed 0 bases from V and 8 bases from J, with 19 bases in between. The CDR3 is made up of 16 amino acids. Germline V CDR1 and CDR2: MNHEY, SVGAGI. The CDR3 DNA sequence: TGTGCCAGCAGTTACTCGGGTGCCGGGGTGATGTCGGGCTACACCTTC. Its protein is CASSYSGAGVMSGYTF.

The chain uses TRBV5-4 and TRBJ1-6; 9 bases fit TRBD1. CDR3 size: 14 residues. Germline V gives CDR1 SGHNT, CDR2 YYREEE (reference sequence). The junction had 7 bases not matched to a gene; V was cut back by 5 bases and J by 10 bases. CDR3 protein: CASSYGQGSSPLHF. The DNA of the CDR3 is TGTGCCAGCAGTTACGGACAGGGGTCCTCACCCCTCCACTTT.

This sequence joins TRBV7-8 and TRBJ1-2, with 7 bases matching TRBD1. In germline, CDR1 is SGHVS, CDR2 FQNEAQ. The CDR3 is made up of 16 amino acids. V trimming: 1 base; J trimming: 3 bases; junction bases outside the gene matches: 8. CDR3: CASSLVPSGGYYGYTF. The CDR3 region has the DNA TGTGCCAGCAGCTTAGTTCCGTCAGGGGGGTACTATGGCTACACCTTC.

This clone ranks as medium-sized (0.01 to 0.1%). The chain couples TRBV5-4 to TRBJ2-4; tentative D call: TRBD2 (5 bases). V lost 4 bases and J lost 0, with 8 bases in between. Germline CDR1 and CDR2: SGHNT and YYREEE (reference sequence). The CDR3 runs to 14 residues. The CDR3: CASSEGLAKNIQYF. The CDR3 DNA sequence: TGTGCCAGCAGCGAAGGACTAGCCAAAAACATTCAGTACTTC.

The chain has TRBV6-5 and TRBJ2-7; 9 bases are shared with TRBD1. This CDR3 has 15 amino acids. Per germline, CDR1 MNHEY and CDR2 SVGAGI. V was pared by 2 bases and J by 6 bases, with 8 bases of the junction left unmatched. CDR3 nucleotides: TGTGCCAGCAGTTACGGGGGACAGGGTCGTCGCGAGCAGTACTTC. Residues: CASSYGGQGRREQYF.

The chain joins TRBV11-2 to TRBJ1-4; D not certain. The CDR3 runs to 16 residues. The V gene's germline CDR1 is SGHAT and CDR2 FQNNGV. V lost 3 bases and J 4 bases, leaving 15 bases between the germline ends. The CDR3 here is CASSFHPRSFNEKLFF. As DNA, the CDR3 is TGTGCCAGCAGCTTCCACCCGCGCTCTTTTAATGAAAAACTGTTTTTT.

The chain combines TRBV5-1 with TRBJ1-1, with D maybe TRBD1 (5 bases). The V end was cut by 4 bases, the J end by 5 bases, with 12 bases between. There are 13 residues in the CDR3. Per germline, CDR1 SGHRS and CDR2 YFSETQ. CDR3 in amino acids: CASSVGTPTEAFF. CDR3 coding DNA: TGCGCCAGCAGCGTCGGGACTCCGACTGAAGCTTTCTTT.

This sequence joins TRBV30 and TRBJ1-2; a weak D match, TRBD1 (6 bases). V was trimmed by 2 bases and J by 5 bases, leaving 9 bases between them. The CDR3 contains 12 residues. Germline V gene data show CDR1 as GTSNPN and CDR2 as SVGIG (reference sequence). Here the CDR3 reads CAWSPGQYGYTF. CDR3 nucleotide sequence: TGTGCCTGGAGTCCTGGACAGTATGGCTACACCTTC.

This rearrangement joins TRBV11-3 to TRBJ2-7; 7 nucleotides line up with TRBD2. V was clipped by 0 bases and J by 0 bases; unmatched bases: 8. Germline lookup yields CDR1 SGHNT and CDR2 YENEEA. The CDR3 extends over 17 amino acids. The CDR3 loop reads CASSLDYAGESSYEQYF. The CDR3 DNA is TGTGCCAGCAGCTTAGATTACGCGGGAGAGAGCTCCTACGAGCAGTACTTC.

V gene TRBV10-1 combines with J gene TRBJ1-6; 10 nucleotides align to TRBD1. The CDR3 has 16 residues. Germline values: CDR1 WNHNN, CDR2 SYGVQD (reference sequence). The trim removed 8 bases at V and 8 bases at J, leaving 12 bases unmatched. In DNA form, the CDR3 reads TGCGCCAGCCCCGGGATCCCGGGACAGGGGTATTCACCCCTCCACTTT. Translation: CASPGIPGQGYSPLHF.

The chain carries TRBV6-1 and TRBJ1-5, with 8 positions matching TRBD1. CDR1 is MNHNS and CDR2 is SASEGT in the germline V gene. The ends lost 3 bases at V and 9 bases at J; junction bases unmatched: 7. The CDR3 has 14 amino acids. In DNA, the CDR3 is TGTGCCAGCAGTGATGGACAGGGCGGTTCGCCCCAGCATTTT. It yields the protein CASSDGQGGSPQHF.

The V gene is TRBV7-8, the J gene TRBJ2-7; TRBD1 matches at 9 bases. CDR3 length: 13 amino acids. Per the germline V gene, CDR1 is SGHVS and CDR2 is FQNEAQ. J lost 10 bases, V lost 0 bases, and 4 bases had no gene match. The CDR3 DNA reads TGTGCCAGCAGCTTAGCGGGGACAGGGTTTCAGTACTTC. This sequence encodes CASSLAGTGFQYF. Looking up the rest from reference TRBV7-8 and TRBJ2-7 gives the full variable domain: GAGVSQSPRYKVAKRGQDVALRCDPISGHVSLFWYQQALGQGPEFLTYFQNEAQLDKSGLPSDRFFAERPEGSVSTLKIQRTQQEDSAVYLCASSLAGTGFQYFGPGTRLTVT.

This chain joins TRBV19 and TRBJ1-2, with 8 bases fitting TRBD1. This CDR3 is 15 amino acids long. Per germline, CDR1 LNHDA and CDR2 SQIVND (reference sequence). The ends lost 5 bases at V and 2 bases at J; junction bases unmatched: 7. In DNA, the CDR3 is TGTGCCAGTAGTGGACCGGGACAGGCAAACTATGGCTACACCTTC. It yields the protein CASSGPGQANYGYTF.

This chain links TRBV6-1 with TRBJ1-5; D is possibly TRBD1 (5 bases). V lost 2 bases to trimming and J lost 6 bases, with 14 bases between them. The germline V gene has CDR1 MNHNS and CDR2 SASEGT. This CDR3 spans 15 amino acids. As DNA, the CDR3 is TGTGCCAGCAGTGAACTATGGGGGGAGGGTCAGCCCCAGCATTTT. Translated, it gives CASSELWGEGQPQHF.